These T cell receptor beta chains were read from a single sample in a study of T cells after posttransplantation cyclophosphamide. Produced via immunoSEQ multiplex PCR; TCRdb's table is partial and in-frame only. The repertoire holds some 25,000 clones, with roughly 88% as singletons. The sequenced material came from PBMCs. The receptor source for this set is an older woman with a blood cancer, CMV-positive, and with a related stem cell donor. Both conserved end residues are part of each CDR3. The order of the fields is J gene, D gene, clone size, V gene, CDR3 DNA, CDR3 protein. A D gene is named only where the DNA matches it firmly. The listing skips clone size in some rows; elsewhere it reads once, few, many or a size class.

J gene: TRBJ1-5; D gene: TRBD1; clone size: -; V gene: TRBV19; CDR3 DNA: TGTGCCATGACAGGACAGGGGGGACCTTATAGCAATCAGCCCCAGCATTTT; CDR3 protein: CAMTGQGGPYSNQPQHF
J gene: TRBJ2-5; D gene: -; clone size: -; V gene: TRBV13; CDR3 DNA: TGTGCCAGCAGCTTAGGCCGGGATTGGACCCAGTACTTC; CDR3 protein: CASSLGRDWTQYF
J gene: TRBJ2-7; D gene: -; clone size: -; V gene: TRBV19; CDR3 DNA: TGTGCCAGTAGTCCCGTTTTCCTCTCCTACGAGCAGTACTTC; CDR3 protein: CASSPVFLSYEQYF
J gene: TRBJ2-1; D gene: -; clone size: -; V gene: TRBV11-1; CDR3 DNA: TGTGCCAGCAGCTTAGCCTACGGGAGCGCCTACAATGAGCAGTTCTTC; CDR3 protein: CASSLAYGSAYNEQFF
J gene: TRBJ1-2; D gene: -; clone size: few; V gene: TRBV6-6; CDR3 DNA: TGTGCCAGCAGTCGGGGGGACGGCTACACCTTC; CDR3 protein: CASSRGDGYTF
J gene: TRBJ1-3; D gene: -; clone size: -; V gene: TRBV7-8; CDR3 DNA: TGTGCCAGCAGCTTAAGCAACTCTGGAAACACCATATATTTT; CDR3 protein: CASSLSNSGNTIYF
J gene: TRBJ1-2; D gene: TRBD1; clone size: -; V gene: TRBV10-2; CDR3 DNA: TGCGCCAGCAGTGAGAGCGGACAGGGAGGCTACACCTTC; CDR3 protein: CASSESGQGGYTF
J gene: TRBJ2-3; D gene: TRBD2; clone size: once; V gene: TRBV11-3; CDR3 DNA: TGTGCCAGCAGCTTAGAGCGGGAGACGCAGTATTTT; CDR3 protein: CASSLERETQYF
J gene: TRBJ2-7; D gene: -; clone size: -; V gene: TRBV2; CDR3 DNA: TGTGCCAGCAGGGTGCGGCAGGGATACGAGCAGTACTTC; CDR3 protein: CASRVRQGYEQYF
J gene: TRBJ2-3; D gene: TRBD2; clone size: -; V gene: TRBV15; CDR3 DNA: TGTGCCACCAGCAAAGAACTAGCGGGAAACACAGATACGCAGTATTTT; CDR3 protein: CATSKELAGNTDTQYF
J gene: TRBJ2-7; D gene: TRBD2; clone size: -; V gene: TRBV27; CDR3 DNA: TGTGCCAGCAGCCTAGCGGGAGTCGGCGAGCAGTACTTC; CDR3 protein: CASSLAGVGEQYF
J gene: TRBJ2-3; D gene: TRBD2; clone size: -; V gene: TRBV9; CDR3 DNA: TGTGCCAGCAGCCTACCCCTCTATGCGGGAGGGAACACAGATACGCAGTATTTT; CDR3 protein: CASSLPLYAGGNTDTQYF
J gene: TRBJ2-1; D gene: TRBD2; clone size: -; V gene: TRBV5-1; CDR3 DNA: TGCGCCAGCAGCTCACGACTAGCGGGAGTCCACAATGAGCAGTTCTTC; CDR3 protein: CASSSRLAGVHNEQFF
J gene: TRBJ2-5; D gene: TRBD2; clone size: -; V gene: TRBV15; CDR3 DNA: TGTGCCACCTCCAAAAATAGCGGGTACCAAGAGACCCAGTACTTC; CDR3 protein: CATSKNSGYQETQYF
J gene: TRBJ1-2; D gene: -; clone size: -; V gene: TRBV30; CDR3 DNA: TGTGCCTGGAAATGGGGGGTGTCGTCTAACTATGGCTACACCTTC; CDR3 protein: CAWKWGVSSNYGYTF
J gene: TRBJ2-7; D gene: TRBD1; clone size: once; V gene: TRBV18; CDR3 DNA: TGTGCCAGCTCACGAAGACAGGGGGCGGATGGCGAGCAGTACTTC; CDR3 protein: CASSRRQGADGEQYF
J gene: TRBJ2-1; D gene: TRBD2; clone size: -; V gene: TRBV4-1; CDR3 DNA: TGCGCCAGCAGCCAAAGCCCCCTGGGGGCGGGAGGGTACAATGAGCAGTTCTTC; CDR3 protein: CASSQSPLGAGGYNEQFF
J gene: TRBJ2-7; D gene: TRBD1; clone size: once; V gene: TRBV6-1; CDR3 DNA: TGTGCCAGCACTCGGGACAGGGGCAACGAGCAGTACTTC; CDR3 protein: CASTRDRGNEQYF
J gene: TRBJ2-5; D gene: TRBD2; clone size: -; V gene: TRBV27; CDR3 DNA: TGTGCCAGCTGTATAACAGCGGGGGCCGGGGCCCAGTACTTC; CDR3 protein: CASCITAGAGAQYF
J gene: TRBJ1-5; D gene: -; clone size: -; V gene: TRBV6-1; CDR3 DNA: TGTGCCAGCACCCCGGACAGTAGCAATCAGCCCCAGCATTTT; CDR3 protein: CASTPDSSNQPQHF
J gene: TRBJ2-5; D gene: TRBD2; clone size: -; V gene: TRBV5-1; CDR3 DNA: TGCGCCAGCAGCCCGGGGGGGGGACGAGGGTTAGAGACCCAGTACTTC; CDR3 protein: CASSPGGGRGLETQYF
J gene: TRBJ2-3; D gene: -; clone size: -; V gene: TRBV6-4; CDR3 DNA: TGTGCCAGCAGTGACGTGGGAGCAGGGGCAGATACGCAGTATTTT; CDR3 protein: CASSDVGAGADTQYF
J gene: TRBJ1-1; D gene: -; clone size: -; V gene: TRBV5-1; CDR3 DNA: TGCGCCAGCAGCCCGAGTGCCCCGAACACTGAAGCTTTCTTT; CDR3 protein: CASSPSAPNTEAFF
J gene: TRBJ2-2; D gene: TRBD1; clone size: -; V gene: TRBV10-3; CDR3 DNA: TGTGCCATCGGGACAGGGGGTTTCACCGGGGAGCTGTTTTTT; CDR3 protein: CAIGTGGFTGELFF
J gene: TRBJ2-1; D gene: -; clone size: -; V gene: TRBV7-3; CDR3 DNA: TGTGCCAGCAGCTCAGGACTCGACAATGAGCAGTTCTTC; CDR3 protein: CASSSGLDNEQFF
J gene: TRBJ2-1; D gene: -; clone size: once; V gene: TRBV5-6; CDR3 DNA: TGTGCCAGCAGCTTCGGGGGTCGAAGCTCCTACAATGAGCAGTTCTTC; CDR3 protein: CASSFGGRSSYNEQFF
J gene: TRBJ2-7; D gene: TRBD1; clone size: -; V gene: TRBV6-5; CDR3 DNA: TGTGCCAGCAGGCCGGGACAGGGGTCGTACGAGCAGTACTTC; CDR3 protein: CASRPGQGSYEQYF
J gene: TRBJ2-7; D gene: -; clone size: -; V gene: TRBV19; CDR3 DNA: TGTGCCAGTAGTATAAGGCAGGGCTACGAGCAGTACTTC; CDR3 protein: CASSIRQGYEQYF
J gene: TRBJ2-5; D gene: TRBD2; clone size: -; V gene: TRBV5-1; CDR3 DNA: TGCGCCAGCAGCTTCCTAGCGGGGGGTGGTCAGACCCAGTACTTC; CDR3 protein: CASSFLAGGGQTQYF
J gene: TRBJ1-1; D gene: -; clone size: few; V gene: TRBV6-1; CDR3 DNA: TGTGCCATCTCCAGGATGTCGAACACTGAAGCTTTCTTT; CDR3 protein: CAISRMSNTEAFF
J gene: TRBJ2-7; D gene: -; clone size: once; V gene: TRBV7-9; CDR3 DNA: TGTGCCAGCAGCTTAGGGGGCAACCGGGAGCAGTACTTC; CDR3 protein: CASSLGGNREQYF
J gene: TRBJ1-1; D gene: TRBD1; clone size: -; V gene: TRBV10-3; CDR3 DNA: TGTGCCATCAGTGAGGACAGGGGGTGGGTTGAAGCTTTCTTT; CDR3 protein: CAISEDRGWVEAFF
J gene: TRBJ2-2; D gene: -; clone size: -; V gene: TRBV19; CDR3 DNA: TGTGCCAGTAAAGCAGGGTCAATCAGGACCGGGGAGCTGTTTTTT; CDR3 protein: CASKAGSIRTGELFF
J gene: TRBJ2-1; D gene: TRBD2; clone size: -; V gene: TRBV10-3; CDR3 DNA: TGTGCCATCAGTGAAGCGGGAGGGCCATTAAATGAGCAGTTCTTC; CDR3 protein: CAISEAGGPLNEQFF
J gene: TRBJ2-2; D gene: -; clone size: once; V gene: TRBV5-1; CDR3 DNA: TGCGCCAGCAGCTTGCCAAGGGGAAACACCGGGGAGCTGTTTTTT; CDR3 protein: CASSLPRGNTGELFF
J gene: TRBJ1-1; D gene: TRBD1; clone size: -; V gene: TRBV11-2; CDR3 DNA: TGTGCCAGCAGCCTCGGACAGGGGGGGATGAACACTGAAGCTTTCTTT; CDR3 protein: CASSLGQGGMNTEAFF
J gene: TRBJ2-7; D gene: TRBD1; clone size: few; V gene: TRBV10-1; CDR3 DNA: TGCGCCAGCAGTGAGGGACAGGGACCCTACGAGCAGTACTTC; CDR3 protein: CASSEGQGPYEQYF
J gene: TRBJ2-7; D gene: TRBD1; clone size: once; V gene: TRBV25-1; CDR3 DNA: TGTGCCAGCAGGCGACAGGGATTTGACGAGCAGTACTTC; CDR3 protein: CASRRQGFDEQYF
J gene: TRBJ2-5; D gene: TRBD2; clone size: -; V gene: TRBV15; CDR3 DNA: TGTGCCACCAGCAGAGAAGGACTAGCCGGGGAGACCCAGTACTTC; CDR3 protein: CATSREGLAGETQYF